This T cell receptor (beta chain) derives from a study of shared clonotypes between healthy human individuals. Study observations and caveats: Rarefaction showed that sequencing of sorted subsets was incomplete (despite large depth). Investigators expected sequencing depth to affect clonotype sharing among donors. Estimated richness was generally greater in naive than memory subsets.

Selected positively for CCR7 and CD45RO-negative, naive CD8 cells excluded terminally differentiated effector memory CD45RA+ cells. Donors, without exception, were Caucasian adults residing in Nashville, Tennessee. Repertoires were generated with immunoSEQ multiplex PCR, while TCRdb's copy carries only in-frame clones and drops some. In the table there are roughly 590,000 clones, roughly 95% of which are singletons. As regards this clone: What it binds is unknown.

V was pared by 2 bases and J by 8 bases, with 16 bases between. The germline V gene has CDR1 SQVTM and CDR2 ANQGSEA. The CDR3 is 14 residues long. This receptor was obtained from a woman in her 30s in good health. Sequences were obtained from naive CD8+ T cells sorted from blood. The chain recombines TRBV29-1 with TRBJ2-4, with a tentative D call TRBD1 (6 bases). CDR3 DNA sequence: TGCAGCGTTGAAAGCCAGGGGCTAGGGGACATTCAGTACTTC. It is translated as CSVESQGLGDIQYF.